The 8 T cell receptor beta chains given below trace back to one sample, sequenced in a study of Ad26.COV2.S vaccination and SARS-CoV-2 variants. Clones were sequenced by immunoSEQ multiplex PCR, and TCRdb holds only the in-frame ones, with some missing. Seen here are around 400,000 clones, about nine tenths observed once, and the top ten hold about 12%. Documented treatment: some 20 received Ad26.COV2.S at low or high dose, single or two shots; a few received placebo; per-sample allocation not given. The investigators took samples on day 63 after the first vaccine or placebo injection. The material sequenced was peripheral blood, taken in a trial of Ad26.COV2.S vaccine versus placebo. Receptors were obtained from a person between 18 and 60 years old who received the Ad26.COV2.S COVID-19 vaccine or a placebo.

This clone was seen once. The chain couples TRBV5-1 to TRBJ1-2, with 7 bases fitting TRBD1. CDR3 size: 15 residues. After removal of 0 bases from V and 7 bases from J, the junction contained 9 bases not matched to a gene. The V gene's germline CDR1 is SGHRS and CDR2 YFSETQ. CDR3 region: CASSLDGQVLSGYTF. The CDR3 DNA follows: TGCGCCAGCAGCTTGGATGGACAGGTGTTAAGTGGCTACACCTTC. The full variable domain, in which reference TRBV5-1 and TRBJ1-2 provide the parts outside the CDR3, is KAGVTQTPRYLIKTRGQQVTLSCSPISGHRSVSWYQQTPGQGLQFLFEYFSETQRNKGNFPGRFSGRQFSNSRSEMNVSTLELGDSALYLCASSLDGQVLSGYTFGSGTRLTVV.

The chain has TRBV28 and TRBJ1-2; D is perhaps TRBD1 (6 bases). The CDR3 has 15 residues. The germline gives CDR1 MDHEN, CDR2 SYDVKM. V was trimmed by 4 bases and J by 4 bases, leaving 16 bases between them. The CDR3 loop is CASSSPGGASYGYTF. The CDR3 DNA reads TGTGCCAGCAGTTCCCCTGGGGGGGCCAGCTATGGCTACACCTTC.

The V and J genes are TRBV7-2 and TRBJ2-7, with 7 bases aligning to TRBD1. V trimming: 2 bases; J trimming: 0 bases; junction bases outside the gene matches: 4. Per the germline V gene, CDR1 is SGHTA and CDR2 is FQGNSA. The CDR3 runs 15 residues. The CDR3 DNA is TGTGCCAGCAGCTTAACCGGGACAGTCTCCTACGAGCAGTACTTC. Translating gives CASSLTGTVSYEQYF.

The V gene is TRBV6-5, the J gene TRBJ1-5; D ambiguous. The ends were cut back, 2 bases at V and 5 bases at J, with 7 bases in the middle. This CDR3 is 13 amino acids long. CDR1 is MNHEY, CDR2 SVGAGI, per germline. The chain's CDR3 is CASSYGLHQPQHF. CDR3 in DNA: TGTGCCAGCAGTTACGGCCTACATCAGCCCCAGCATTTT.

V usage is TRBV6-5 and J usage is TRBJ2-3, with unresolved D. In germline, CDR1 is MNHEY, CDR2 SVGAGI. V lost 7 bases to trimming and J lost 6 bases, with 11 bases between them. The CDR3 totals 12 residues. CDR3 sequence reads: CASKGPGDTQYF. CDR3 DNA sequence: TGTGCCAGCAAAGGCCCTGGTGATACGCAGTATTTT.

The chain uses TRBV7-2 and TRBJ2-1, with 16 bases aligning to TRBD2. The CDR3 has 16 residues. Germline trimming cut 5 bases from V and 10 bases from J; bases unmatched to any gene: 8. CDR1 SGHTA and CDR2 FQGNSA come from the germline V gene. The CDR3 sequence is CASSGGTSGRAKEQFF. CDR3 DNA: TGTGCCAGCAGCGGAGGGACTAGCGGGAGGGCCAAGGAGCAGTTCTTC.

This chain connects TRBV5-6 to TRBJ2-1, with TRBD2 as a possible D gene (6 bases). The CDR3 loop spans 15 amino acids. The germline gives CDR1 SGHDT, CDR2 YYEEEE. V lost 4 bases to trimming and J lost 7 bases, with 18 bases between them. This chain's CDR3 is CASSLNPTSGNEQFF. CDR3 DNA sequence: TGTGCCAGCAGCCTCAACCCGACTAGTGGAAATGAGCAGTTCTTC.

At least ten counts were recorded for this clone. The J gene is TRBJ1-6, the V gene TRBV6-1; 10 bases are shared with TRBD1. Trimming took 1 base from V and 12 from J; bases not matched to a gene: 6. CDR1 is MNHNS, CDR2 SASEGT, per germline. CDR3 size: 15 residues. The CDR3 bases are TGTGCCAGCAGTGAAGAGACAGGGGGCGGTGTACCCCTCCACTTT. It yields the protein CASSEETGGGVPLHF.